There are many counts of the clone carrying this T cell receptor beta chain. The antigen is undetermined. Germline is not matched at one junction end, which may reflect a read error. The sample comes from a study of CD8 T cells in ankylosing spondylitis. Study-level findings and limits: Made up of eight highly homologous variants, a TCR beta motif appeared characteristic of ankylosing spondylitis blood.

TCRdb fed the 5' RACE reads into MiXCR, producing one record per CDR3 protein. The sample lists more than 400,000 distinct CDR3 sequences; about 5.4% were seen once. Sequences were obtained from blood, either unsorted or a sorted T cell fraction (not recorded which). The source of this sequence is a male donor with ankylosing spondylitis.

The DNA of the CDR3 is TGTGCCAGCAGTTTAGATGGCGGATCGGAGGTCTTC. Translated: CASSLDGGSEVF. The rearrangement joins TRBV12-3 or TRBV12-4 to TRBJ2-1, with a weak D call TRBD2 (5 bases). The CDR3 sequence is 12 residues long.